These 13 T cell receptor beta chains share one sample of origin, sequenced in a study of T-cell reconstitution after alpha-beta-depleted transplantation in children. Preparation of the TCRbeta library used unique molecular identifiers. TCRdb re-derived calls from the PCR reads in MiXCR, one entry per CDR3 protein. This table has around 440,000 distinct CDR3 sequences, 16% appearing once. Sequencing used PBMCs, mostly from graft donor cells, obtained 360 days after TCRalphabeta/CD19-depleted stem cell transplant. The receptors were sampled from a boy younger than two who had a stem cell transplant for Wiskott-Aldrich syndrome, so the T cells may come from the graft donor.

This clonotype turned up a few times. This sequence joins TRBV29-1 and TRBJ2-6, with D possibly TRBD1 on 6 matching bases. V lost 6 bases and J 0 bases, leaving 12 bases between the germline ends. CDR3 length: 15 amino acids. Germline V lookup: CDR1 SQVTM, CDR2 ANQGSEA. DNA of the CDR3: TGCAGCGTAGGGCAGGGGTCCTCTGGGGCCAACGTCCTGACTTTC. It specifies CSVGQGSSGANVLTF.

In this sample, this clonotype turned up many times. The chain links TRBV12-3 or TRBV12-4 to TRBJ2-5, with D uncertain. CDR3 length: 12 residues. With 4 bases removed from V and 3 bases from J, the gap between germline ends came to 6 bases. The CDR3 loop reads CASSYDEETQYF. CDR3 in DNA: TGTGCCAGCAGTTACGATGAAGAGACCCAGTACTTC.

This clonotype was seen ten or more times. The chain employs TRBV12-3 or TRBV12-4 and TRBJ2-2; tentatively, D is TRBD1 or TRBD2 (5 bases each). The CDR3 is made up of 15 amino acids. V gave up 6 bases and J gave up 5 bases, with 16 bases separating them. The CDR3 here is CASSQPAGRTGELFF. The DNA of the CDR3 is TGTGCCAGCAGCCAACCGGCAGGGAGAACCGGGGAGCTGTTTTTT.

This clonotype was detected only a few times. The chain carries TRBV4-1 and TRBJ2-7, with 9 bases aligning to TRBD2. The CDR3 spans 16 residues. The J segment lost 4 bases and the V segment lost 6 bases, leaving 13 bases of the junction unmatched. CDR1 and CDR2 (germline): MGHRA, YSYEKL. CDR3 sequence: CASRHSPLAGSYEQYF. CDR3 sequence (DNA): TGCGCCAGCAGGCACTCGCCTCTAGCGGGGAGTTACGAGCAGTACTTC.

The chain recombines TRBV7-9 with TRBJ2-5; 9 positions agree with TRBD2. The CDR3 totals 17 residues. The V and J ends lost 5 bases and 1 base, in that order; junction bases with no gene match: 11. From germline, CDR1 is SEHNR and CDR2 FQNEAQ (reference sequence). CDR3 sequence: CASSPQSKRGVQETQYF. CDR3 sequence (DNA): TGTGCCAGCAGCCCCCAGAGCAAGCGGGGGGTCCAAGAGACCCAGTACTTC.

This clonotype was counted between two and nine times. The genes are TRBV4-1 and TRBJ2-7; D remains ambiguous. The CDR3 sequence is 13 residues long. V lost 1 base and J lost 3, with 7 bases in between. Germline assignment: CDR1 MGHRA and CDR2 YSYEKL. The CDR3 bases are TGCGCCAGCAGCCAAGTACCGGGCTACGAGCAGTACTTC. It specifies CASSQVPGYEQYF.

This clonotype has more than one count but fewer than ten. V usage is TRBV12-3 or TRBV12-4 and J usage is TRBJ2-1; the D gene is possibly TRBD2 (6 bases). The CDR3 totals 17 residues. Trimming removed 1 base at V and 8 bases at J, with 21 bases between. The CDR3 DNA is TGTGCCAGCAGTTTAGAGCCGACTAGTTTGGGGCTAGATGAGCAGTTCTTC. Residues: CASSLEPTSLGLDEQFF.

The V gene is TRBV11-2, the J gene TRBJ2-7, with D perhaps TRBD2 (5 bases). The CDR3 is 14 amino acids. In germline, CDR1 is SGHAT, CDR2 FQNNGV. V lost 1 base and J lost 5, with 12 bases in between. The CDR3 region has the DNA TGTGCCAGCAGCTTAGGTCCTAGCTACCACGAGCAGTACTTC. It specifies CASSLGPSYHEQYF.

Notes on this clonotype: The junction shows a germline mismatch at one end, possibly a read error. The gene calls are TRBV4-3 and TRBJ2-6, with unresolved D. The CDR3 is made up of 15 amino acids. Germline V lookup: CDR1 LGHNA, CDR2 YSLEER. CDR3 loop: CASTQQNSGANVLTF. For the CDR3, the DNA is TGCGCCAGCACCCAACAAAACTCTGGGGCCAACGTCCTGACTTTC.

The chain joins TRBV11-2 to TRBJ2-1; tentatively, D is TRBD2 (5 bases). The length of the CDR3 is 18 residues. Germline-derived CDR1 and CDR2 are SGHAT and FQNNGV. Trimming took 4 bases from V and 8 from J, leaving 27 bases between them. The CDR3 nucleotides are TGTGCCAGCAGCTCCGTAGGGATGCGTCGTTTCCTCGGGGATGAGCAGTTCTTC. This translates into CASSSVGMRRFLGDEQFF.

This rearrangement joins TRBV2 to TRBJ2-4; D is possibly TRBD1 or TRBD2 (5 bases each). Germline loops: CDR1 SNHLY, CDR2 FYNNEI. The CDR3 is 11 residues long. Trimming removed 6 bases from V and 11 bases from J, with 11 bases in between. CDR3 sequence (DNA): TGTGCCAGCAGCAACCGGGACCTTCAGTACTTC. Residues: CASSNRDLQYF.

J is TRBJ2-3 and V is TRBV27; 8 bases agree with TRBD2. From germline, CDR1 is MNHEY and CDR2 SMNVEV (reference sequence). This CDR3 spans 22 amino acids. Unmatched junction bases numbered 24, after V lost 4 bases and J lost 0 bases. In DNA form, the CDR3 reads TGTGCCAGCAGTTCCCGGGCCCTTAAAGGGTGGAACGAGCGGGGGAGCACAGATACGCAGTATTTT. Translated, it gives CASSSRALKGWNERGSTDTQYF.

The V call is TRBV11-3, the J call TRBJ2-1; D gene ambiguous. The CDR3 sequence is 11 residues long. V shed 5 bases and J shed 13 bases, with 12 bases lying between them. Germline V gives CDR1 SGHNT, CDR2 YENEEA. CDR3 DNA: TGTGCCAGCAGCCCGAAAAACCCCCAGTTCTTC. Translating gives CASSPKNPQFF.